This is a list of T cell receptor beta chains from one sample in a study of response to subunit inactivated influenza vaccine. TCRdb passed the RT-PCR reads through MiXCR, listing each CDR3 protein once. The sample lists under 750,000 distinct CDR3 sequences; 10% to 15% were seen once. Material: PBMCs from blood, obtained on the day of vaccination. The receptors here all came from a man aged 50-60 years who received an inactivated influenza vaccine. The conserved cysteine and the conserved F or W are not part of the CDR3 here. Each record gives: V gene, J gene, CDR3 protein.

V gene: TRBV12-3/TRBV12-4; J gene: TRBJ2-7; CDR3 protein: ASGTGEYEQY
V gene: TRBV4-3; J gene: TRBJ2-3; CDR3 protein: ASSQVWGTDTQY
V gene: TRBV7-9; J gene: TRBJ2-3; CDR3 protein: ASSLGGFSPDTQY
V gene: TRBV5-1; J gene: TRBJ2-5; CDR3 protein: ASSGGLIQETQY
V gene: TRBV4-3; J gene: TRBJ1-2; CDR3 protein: ASSRDRGIGYT
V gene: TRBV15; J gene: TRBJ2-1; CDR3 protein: ATSSRQINEQF
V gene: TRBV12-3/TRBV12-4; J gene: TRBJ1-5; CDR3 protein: ASSSGRRQPQH
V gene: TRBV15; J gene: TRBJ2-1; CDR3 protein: ATSRGTGAYNEQF
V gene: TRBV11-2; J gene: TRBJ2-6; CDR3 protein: ASSDLAPAGANVLT
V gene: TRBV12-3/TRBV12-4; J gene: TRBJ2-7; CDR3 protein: ASSFKPPYEQY
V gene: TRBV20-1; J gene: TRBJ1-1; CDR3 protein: SVGPDTEAF
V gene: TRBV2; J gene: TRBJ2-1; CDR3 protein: ASKDRGHNEQF
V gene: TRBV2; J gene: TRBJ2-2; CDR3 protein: ATTGTSSSGELF
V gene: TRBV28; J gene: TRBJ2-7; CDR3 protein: ASTPMGFSYEQY
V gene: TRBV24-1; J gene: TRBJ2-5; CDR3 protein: ATSDFVRDGVETQY
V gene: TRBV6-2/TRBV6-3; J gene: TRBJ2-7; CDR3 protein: ASSSPAGGPGEQY
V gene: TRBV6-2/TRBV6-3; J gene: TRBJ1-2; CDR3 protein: ASKAGQIYGYT
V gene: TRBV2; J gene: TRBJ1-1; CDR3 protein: ASNQVMNTEAF
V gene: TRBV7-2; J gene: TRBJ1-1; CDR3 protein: ASTPAGVGTEAF
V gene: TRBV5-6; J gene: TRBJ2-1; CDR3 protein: ASSSLVISYNEQF
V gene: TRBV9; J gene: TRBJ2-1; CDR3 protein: ASSVEVLGKTYNEQF
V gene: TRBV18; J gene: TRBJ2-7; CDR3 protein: ASSSTGVGQY
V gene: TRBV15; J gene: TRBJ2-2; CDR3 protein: ATSRGGNTGELF
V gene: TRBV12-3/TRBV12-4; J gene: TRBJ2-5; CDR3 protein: ASSFPSRQETQY
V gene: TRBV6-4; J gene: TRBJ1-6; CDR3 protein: ASSDGRVNSPLH
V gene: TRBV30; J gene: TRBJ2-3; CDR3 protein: AWSFIRGQGPDTQY
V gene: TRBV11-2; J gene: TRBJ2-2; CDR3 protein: ASSLSLPGRGTGELF
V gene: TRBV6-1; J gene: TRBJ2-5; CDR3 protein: ASSPIRGIFQETQY